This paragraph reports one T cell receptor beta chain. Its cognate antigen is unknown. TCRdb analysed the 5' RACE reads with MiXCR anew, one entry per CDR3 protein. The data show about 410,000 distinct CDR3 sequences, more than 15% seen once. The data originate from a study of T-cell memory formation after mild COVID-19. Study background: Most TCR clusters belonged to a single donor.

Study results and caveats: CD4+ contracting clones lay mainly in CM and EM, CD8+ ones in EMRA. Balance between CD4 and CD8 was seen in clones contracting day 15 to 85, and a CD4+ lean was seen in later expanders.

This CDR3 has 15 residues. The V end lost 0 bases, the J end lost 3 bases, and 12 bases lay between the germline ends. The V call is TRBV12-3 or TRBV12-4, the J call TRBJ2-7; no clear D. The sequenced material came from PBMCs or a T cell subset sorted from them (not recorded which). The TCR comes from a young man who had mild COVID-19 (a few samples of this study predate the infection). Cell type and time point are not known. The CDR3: CASSLARSFVYEQYF. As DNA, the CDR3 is TGTGCCAGCAGTTTAGCGCGGTCTTTCGTCTACGAGCAGTACTTC.